Here is one TCR beta chain with its context. The sample comes from a study of brain T cells in children with intractable seizures. The V end lost 0 bases, the J end lost 5 bases, and 19 bases lay between the germline ends. Germline V lookup: CDR1 GTSNPN, CDR2 SVGIG (reference sequence). The CDR3 is 17 residues long. The table came from immunoSEQ multiplex PCR; TCRdb's copy has only in-frame clones and leaves some out. In the table there are 75,000 to 80,000 clones, approximately 94% of which are singletons. Only cases whose brain tissue showed the highest T cell transcript signatures were sequenced. This receptor was taken from a boy less than two years old with tuberous sclerosis and intractable seizures. The sequencing here drew on peripheral blood, taken at surgery. This chain uses TRBV30 with TRBJ2-2, with D uncertain. The CDR3 DNA sequence: TGTGCCTGGAGTGTGGTCACCTTACGGATGAGGACCGGGGAGCTGTTTTTT. Its protein product is CAWSVVTLRMRTGELFF.